This T cell receptor beta chain was obtained from a study of T cell changes during pregnancy in multiple sclerosis. Looked up from germline, CDR1 is SGHRS and CDR2 is YFSETQ. This CDR3 spans 11 amino acids. Trimming removed 4 bases from V and 10 bases from J, with 9 bases in between. Clones were read by immunoSEQ multiplex PCR, and TCRdb kept only the in-frame ones, dropping some. This sample has around 55,000 clones; 94% occur once, and the top ten carry 3% to 3.5%. Material: CD8+ T cells from peripheral blood mononuclear cells, obtained in the third trimester of pregnancy. The TCR originated in a female donor with multiple sclerosis, enrolled in a pregnancy study. The chain employs TRBV5-1 and TRBJ2-1; D is ambiguous. CDR3 sequence: CASSAGREQFF. The CDR3 DNA reads as TGCGCCAGCAGCGCCGGTAGAGAGCAGTTCTTC.